This T cell receptor beta chain was identified in a study of T cell changes during pregnancy in multiple sclerosis. Some clones are missing from TCRdb's copy, which holds only in-frame ones; the method was immunoSEQ multiplex PCR. The sample has about 110,000 clones; 85% to 95% are singletons. The sample in question was peripheral blood, obtained in the third trimester of pregnancy. This clonotype was obtained from a female donor in good health, enrolled as a control in a pregnancy study.

CDR3 in amino acids: CASKETGGGETQYF. The CDR3 DNA reads TGTGCCAGCAAAGAGACGGGGGGAGGGGAGACCCAGTACTTC. The chain couples TRBV27 to TRBJ2-5; 7 nucleotides match TRBD2. This CDR3 region has 14 residues. V trimming: 7 bases; J trimming: 5 bases; junction bases outside the gene matches: 10. Germline CDR1 is MNHEY and CDR2 is SMNVEV (reference sequence).